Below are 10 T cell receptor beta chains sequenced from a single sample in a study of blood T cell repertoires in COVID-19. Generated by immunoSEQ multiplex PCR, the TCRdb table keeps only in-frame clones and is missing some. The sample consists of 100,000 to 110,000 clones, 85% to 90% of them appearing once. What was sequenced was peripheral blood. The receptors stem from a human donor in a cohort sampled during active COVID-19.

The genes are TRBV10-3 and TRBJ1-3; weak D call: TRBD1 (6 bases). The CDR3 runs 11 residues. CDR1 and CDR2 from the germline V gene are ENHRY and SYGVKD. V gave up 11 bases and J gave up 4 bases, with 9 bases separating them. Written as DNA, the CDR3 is TGTGCCCTGGACAGAGGAAACACCATATATTTT. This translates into CALDRGNTIYF.

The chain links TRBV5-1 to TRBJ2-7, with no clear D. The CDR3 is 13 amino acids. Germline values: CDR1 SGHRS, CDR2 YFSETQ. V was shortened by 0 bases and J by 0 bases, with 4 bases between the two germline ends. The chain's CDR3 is CASSLVASYEQYF. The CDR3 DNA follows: TGCGCCAGCAGCTTGGTGGCCTCCTACGAGCAGTACTTC. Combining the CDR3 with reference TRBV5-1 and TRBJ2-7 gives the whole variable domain KAGVTQTPRYLIKTRGQQVTLSCSPISGHRSVSWYQQTPGQGLQFLFEYFSETQRNKGNFPGRFSGRQFSNSRSEMNVSTLELGDSALYLCASSLVASYEQYFGPGTRLTVT.

CDR3 DNA sequence: TGTGCCAGCAGAACAGGACTAGCGGGAGACGAGCAGTACTTC. It encodes CASRTGLAGDEQYF. V and J are TRBV6-5 and TRBJ2-7; TRBD2 aligns across 13 bases. With 6 bases clipped from V and 5 bases from J, the junction kept 4 bases outside the gene matches. Germline-derived CDR1 and CDR2 are MNHEY and SVGAGI. The CDR3 spans 14 residues.

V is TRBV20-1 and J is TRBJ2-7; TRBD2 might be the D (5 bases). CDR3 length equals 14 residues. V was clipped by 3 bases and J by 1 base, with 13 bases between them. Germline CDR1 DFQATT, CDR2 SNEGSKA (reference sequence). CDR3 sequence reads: CSASHGKGSYEQYF. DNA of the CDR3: TGCAGTGCTAGTCACGGGAAAGGGTCCTACGAGCAGTACTTC.

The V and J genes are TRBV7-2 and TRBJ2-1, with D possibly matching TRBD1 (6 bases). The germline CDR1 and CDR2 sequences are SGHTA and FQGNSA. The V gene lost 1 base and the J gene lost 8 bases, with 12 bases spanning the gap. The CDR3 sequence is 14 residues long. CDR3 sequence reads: CASSLDTRGDEQFF. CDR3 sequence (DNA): TGTGCCAGCAGCTTAGATACCAGGGGCGATGAGCAGTTCTTC.

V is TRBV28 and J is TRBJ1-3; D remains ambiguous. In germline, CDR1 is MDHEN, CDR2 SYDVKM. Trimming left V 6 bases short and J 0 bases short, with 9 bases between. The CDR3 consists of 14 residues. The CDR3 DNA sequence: TGTGCCAGCAGCTTCCCTAGCTCTGGAAACACCATATATTTT. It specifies CASSFPSSGNTIYF.

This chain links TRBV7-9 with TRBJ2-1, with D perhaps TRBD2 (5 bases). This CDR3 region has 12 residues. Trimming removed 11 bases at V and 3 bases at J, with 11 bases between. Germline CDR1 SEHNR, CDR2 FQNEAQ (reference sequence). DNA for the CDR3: TGTGCCGGAAAGCGGTTCTACAATGAGCAGTTCTTC. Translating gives CAGKRFYNEQFF.

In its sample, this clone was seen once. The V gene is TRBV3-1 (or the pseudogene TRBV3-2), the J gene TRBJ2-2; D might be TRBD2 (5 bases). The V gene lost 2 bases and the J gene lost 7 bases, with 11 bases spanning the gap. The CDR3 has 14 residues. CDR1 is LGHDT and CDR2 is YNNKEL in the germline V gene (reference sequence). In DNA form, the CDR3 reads TGTGCCAGCAGCCAACGAGGGAGCATCGGGGAGCTGTTTTTT. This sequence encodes CASSQRGSIGELFF.

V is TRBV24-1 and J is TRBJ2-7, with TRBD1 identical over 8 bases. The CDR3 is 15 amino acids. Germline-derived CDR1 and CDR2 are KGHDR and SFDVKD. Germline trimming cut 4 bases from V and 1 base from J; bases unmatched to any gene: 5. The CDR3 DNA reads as TGTGCCACCAGTGACCCCGGACAGGGATCCTACGAGCAGTACTTC. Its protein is CATSDPGQGSYEQYF.

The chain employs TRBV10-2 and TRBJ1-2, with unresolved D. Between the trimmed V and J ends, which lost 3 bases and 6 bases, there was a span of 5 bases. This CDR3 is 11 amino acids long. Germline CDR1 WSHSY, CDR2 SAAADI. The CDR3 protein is CASSDPHGYTF. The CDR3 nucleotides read TGCGCCAGCAGTGATCCTCATGGCTACACCTTC.